The T cell receptor (beta chain) under discussion was sequenced for a study of shared clonotypes between healthy human individuals. Only in-frame clones appear in the TCRdb table, and some are missing; sequencing was by immunoSEQ multiplex PCR. The sample holds approximately 1.5 million clones; 95% to 99% are singletons and the top ten take 0.4% to 0.45%. General study points: Sampling involved blood alone; tissue repertoires likely differ. The genetic and exposure-history diversity represented was limited by few donors. Rarefaction revealed incomplete sorted-subset sequencing despite large depth.

This clone came up once. What it binds is unknown. Germline CDR1 SGHTA, CDR2 FQGTGA. The trim removed 6 bases at V and 8 bases at J, leaving 9 bases unmatched. CDR3 length equals 15 residues. The J gene is TRBJ2-1, the V gene TRBV7-3; 11 bases map to TRBD2. The sample consisted of naive CD4+ T cells sorted from blood. As for subset: CD45RA+ positively selected. The TCR comes from a man younger than 45 in good health. The CDR3 DNA follows: TGTGCCAGCAGTCACCGACTAGCGGGATTGCATGAGCAGTTCTTC. As protein: CASSHRLAGLHEQFF.